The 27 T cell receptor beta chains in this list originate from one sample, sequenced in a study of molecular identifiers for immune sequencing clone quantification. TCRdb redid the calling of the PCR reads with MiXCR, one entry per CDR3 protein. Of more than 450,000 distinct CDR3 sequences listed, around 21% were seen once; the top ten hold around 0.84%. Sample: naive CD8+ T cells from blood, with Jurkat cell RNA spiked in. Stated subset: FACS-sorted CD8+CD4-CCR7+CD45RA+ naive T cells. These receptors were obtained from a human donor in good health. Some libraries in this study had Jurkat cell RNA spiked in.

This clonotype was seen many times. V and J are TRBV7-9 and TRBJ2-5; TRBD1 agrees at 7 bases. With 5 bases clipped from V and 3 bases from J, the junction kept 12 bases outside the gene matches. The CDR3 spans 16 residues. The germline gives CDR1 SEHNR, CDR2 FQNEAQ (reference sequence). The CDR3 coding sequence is TGTGCCAGCAGCCCTTGGGCTCGAGGGACAGAAGAGACCCAGTACTTC. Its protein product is CASSPWARGTEETQYF.

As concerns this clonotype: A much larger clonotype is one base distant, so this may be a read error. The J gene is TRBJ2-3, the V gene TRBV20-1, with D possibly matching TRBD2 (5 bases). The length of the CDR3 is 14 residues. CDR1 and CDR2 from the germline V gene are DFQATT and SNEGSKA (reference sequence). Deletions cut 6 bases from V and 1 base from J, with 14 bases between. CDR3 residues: CSAHGVAGTDTQYF. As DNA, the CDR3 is TGCAGTGCACACGGGGTGGCAGGCACAGATACGCAGTATTTT.

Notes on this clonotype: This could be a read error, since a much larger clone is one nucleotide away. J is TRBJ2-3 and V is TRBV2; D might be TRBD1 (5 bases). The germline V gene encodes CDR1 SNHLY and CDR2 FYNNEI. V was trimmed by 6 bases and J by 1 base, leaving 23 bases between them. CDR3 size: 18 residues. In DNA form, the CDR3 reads TGTGCCAGCAGCGCCCCATCCGCAGCAGGGATCCGCACAGATACGCAGTATTTT. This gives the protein CASSAPSAAGIRTDTQYF. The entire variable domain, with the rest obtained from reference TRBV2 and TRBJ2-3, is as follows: EPEVTQTPSHQVTQMGQEVILRCVPISNHLYFYWYRQILGQKVEFLVSFYNNEISEKSEIFDDQFSVERPDGSNFTLKIRSTKLEDSAMYFCASSAPSAAGIRTDTQYFGPGTRLTVL.

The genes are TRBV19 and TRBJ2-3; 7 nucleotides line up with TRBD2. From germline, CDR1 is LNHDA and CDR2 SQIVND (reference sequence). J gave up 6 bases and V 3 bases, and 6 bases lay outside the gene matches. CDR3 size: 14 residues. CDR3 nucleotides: TGTGCCAGTAGTATGGGCGGGAGCTTGGATACGCAGTATTTT. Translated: CASSMGGSLDTQYF. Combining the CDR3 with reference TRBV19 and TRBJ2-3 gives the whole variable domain DGGITQSPKYLFRKEGQNVTLSCEQNLNHDAMYWYRQDPGQGLRLIYYSQIVNDFQKGDIAEGYSVSREKKESFPLTVTSAQKNPTAFYLCASSMGGSLDTQYFGPGTRLTVL.

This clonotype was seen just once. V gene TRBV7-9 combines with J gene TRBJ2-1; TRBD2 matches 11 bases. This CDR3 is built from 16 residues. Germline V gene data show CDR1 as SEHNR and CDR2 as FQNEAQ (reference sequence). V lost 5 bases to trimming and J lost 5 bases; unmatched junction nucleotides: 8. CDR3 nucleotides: TGTGCCAGCAGCACGCTAGCGGGAGGTTGGGACAATGAGCAGTTCTTC. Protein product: CASSTLAGGWDNEQFF.

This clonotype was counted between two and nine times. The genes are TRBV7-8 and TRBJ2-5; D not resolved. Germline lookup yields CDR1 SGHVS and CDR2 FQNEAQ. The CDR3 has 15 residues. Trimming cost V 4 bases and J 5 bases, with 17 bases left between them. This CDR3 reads CASSSPHISVETQYF. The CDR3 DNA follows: TGTGCCAGCAGCTCCCCCCATATAAGCGTGGAGACCCAGTACTTC.

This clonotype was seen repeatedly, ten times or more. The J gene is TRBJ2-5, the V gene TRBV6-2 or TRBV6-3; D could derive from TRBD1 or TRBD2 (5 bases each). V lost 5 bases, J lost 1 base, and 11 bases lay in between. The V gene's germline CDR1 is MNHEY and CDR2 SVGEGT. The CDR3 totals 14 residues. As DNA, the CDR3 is TGTGCCAGCAGTATATCAGGGAGCCAAGAGACCCAGTACTTC. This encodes CASSISGSQETQYF.

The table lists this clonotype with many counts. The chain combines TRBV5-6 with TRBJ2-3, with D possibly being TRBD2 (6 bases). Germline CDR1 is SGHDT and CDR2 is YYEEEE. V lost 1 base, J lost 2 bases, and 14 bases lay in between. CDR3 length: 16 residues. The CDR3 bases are TGTGCCAGCAGCTTGAGGCTTGCGGGAAACACAGATACGCAGTATTTT. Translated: CASSLRLAGNTDTQYF.

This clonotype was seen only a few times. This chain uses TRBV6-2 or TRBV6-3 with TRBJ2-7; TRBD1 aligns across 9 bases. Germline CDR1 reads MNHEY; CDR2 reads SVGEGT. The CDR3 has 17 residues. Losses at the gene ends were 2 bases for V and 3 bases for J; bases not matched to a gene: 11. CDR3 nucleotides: TGTGCCAGCAGTTACCTGGGAACGGGACAGGGAATCTACGAGCAGTACTTC. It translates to CASSYLGTGQGIYEQYF.

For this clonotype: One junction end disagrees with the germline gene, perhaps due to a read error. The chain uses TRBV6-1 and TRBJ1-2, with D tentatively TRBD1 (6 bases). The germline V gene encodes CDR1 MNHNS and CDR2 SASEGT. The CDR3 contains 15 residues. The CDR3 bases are TGTGCCAGCGGCGTACAGGGCGTCTCCAACTATGGCTCCACCTTC. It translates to CASGVQGVSNYGSTF.

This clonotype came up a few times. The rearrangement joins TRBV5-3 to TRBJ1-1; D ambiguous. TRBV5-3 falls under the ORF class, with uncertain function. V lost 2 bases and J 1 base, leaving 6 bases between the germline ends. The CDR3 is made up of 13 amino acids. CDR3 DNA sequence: TGTGCCAGAAGCTTCCCCCAGAACACTGAAGCTTTCTTT. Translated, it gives CARSFPQNTEAFF.

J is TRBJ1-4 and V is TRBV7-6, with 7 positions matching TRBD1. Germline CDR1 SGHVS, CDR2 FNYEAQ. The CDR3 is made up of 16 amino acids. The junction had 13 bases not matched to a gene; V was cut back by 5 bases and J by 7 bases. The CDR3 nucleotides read TGTGCCAGCAGCCCCTTTGGGGGGACAGTGCTTGAAAAACTGTTTTTT. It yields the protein CASSPFGGTVLEKLFF.

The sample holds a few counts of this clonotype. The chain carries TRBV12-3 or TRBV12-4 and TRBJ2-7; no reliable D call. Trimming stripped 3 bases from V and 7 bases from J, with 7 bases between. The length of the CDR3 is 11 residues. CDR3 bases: TGTGCCAGCAGTTTTATGGGGGAGCAGTACTTC. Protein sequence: CASSFMGEQYF.

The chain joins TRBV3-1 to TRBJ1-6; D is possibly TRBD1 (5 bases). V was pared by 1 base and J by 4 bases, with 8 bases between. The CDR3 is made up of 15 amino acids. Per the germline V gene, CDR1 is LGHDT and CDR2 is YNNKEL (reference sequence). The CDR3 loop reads CASSQGQGYNSPLHF. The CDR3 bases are TGTGCCAGCAGCCAAGGGCAGGGTTATAATTCACCCCTCCACTTT.

CDR3 nucleotide sequence: TGTGCCAGCAGACAAAACACAGATACGCAGTATTTT. Protein sequence: CASRQNTDTQYF. This sequence joins TRBV7-9 and TRBJ2-3; D not certain. In germline, CDR1 is SEHNR, CDR2 FQNEAQ (reference sequence). The V end lost 6 bases, the J end lost 2 bases, and 6 bases lay between the germline ends. The CDR3 length is 12 residues.

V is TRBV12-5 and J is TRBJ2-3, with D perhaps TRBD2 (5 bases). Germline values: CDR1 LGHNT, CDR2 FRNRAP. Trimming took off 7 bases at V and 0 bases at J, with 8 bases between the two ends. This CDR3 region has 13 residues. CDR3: CASVAPSTDTQYF. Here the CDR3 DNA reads TGTGCTAGTGTAGCGCCTAGCACAGATACGCAGTATTTT.

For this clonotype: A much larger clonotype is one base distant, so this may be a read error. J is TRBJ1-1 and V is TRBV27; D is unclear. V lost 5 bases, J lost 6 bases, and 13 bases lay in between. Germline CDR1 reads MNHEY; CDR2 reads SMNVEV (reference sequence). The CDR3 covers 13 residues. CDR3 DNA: TGTGCCAGCAGTCTTAACAAGCCCGCTGAAGCTTTCTTT. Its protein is CASSLNKPAEAFF.

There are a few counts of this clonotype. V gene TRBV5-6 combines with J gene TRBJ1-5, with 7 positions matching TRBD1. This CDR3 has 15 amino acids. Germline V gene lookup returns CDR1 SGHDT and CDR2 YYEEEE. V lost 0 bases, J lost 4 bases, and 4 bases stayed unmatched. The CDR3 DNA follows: TGTGCCAGCAGCTTGGTTCGGGACAGAAATCAGCCCCAGCATTTT. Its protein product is CASSLVRDRNQPQHF.

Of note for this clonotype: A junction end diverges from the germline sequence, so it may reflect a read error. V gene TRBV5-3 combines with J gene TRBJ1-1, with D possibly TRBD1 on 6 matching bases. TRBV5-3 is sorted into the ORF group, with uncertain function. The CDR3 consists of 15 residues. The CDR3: CASSSTGTTNTEAFF. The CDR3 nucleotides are TGTGCCAGCAGCTCGACCGGGACAACGAACACTGAAGCTTTCTTT.

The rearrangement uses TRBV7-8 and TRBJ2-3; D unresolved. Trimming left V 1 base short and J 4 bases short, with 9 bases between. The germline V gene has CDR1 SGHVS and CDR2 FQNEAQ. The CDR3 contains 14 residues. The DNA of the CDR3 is TGTGCCAGCAGCTTAGTGGCAGTTCCAGATACGCAGTATTTT. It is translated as CASSLVAVPDTQYF. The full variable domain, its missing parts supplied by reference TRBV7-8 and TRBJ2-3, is GAGVSQSPRYKVAKRGQDVALRCDPISGHVSLFWYQQALGQGPEFLTYFQNEAQLDKSGLPSDRFFAERPEGSVSTLKIQRTQQEDSAVYLCASSLVAVPDTQYFGPGTRLTVL.

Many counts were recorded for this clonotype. CDR3 coding DNA: TGCGCCAGCAGCCAAGAAAGCGGGGCAGACAGTTGGGCGTCTGGGGCCAACGTCCTGACTTTC. Encoded protein: CASSQESGADSWASGANVLTF. The chain combines TRBV4-3 with TRBJ2-6, with 7 bases matching TRBD2. The V gene's germline CDR1 is LGHNA and CDR2 YSLEER. V shed 0 bases and J 1 base; nucleotides not matched to a gene: 15. This CDR3 contains 21 residues.

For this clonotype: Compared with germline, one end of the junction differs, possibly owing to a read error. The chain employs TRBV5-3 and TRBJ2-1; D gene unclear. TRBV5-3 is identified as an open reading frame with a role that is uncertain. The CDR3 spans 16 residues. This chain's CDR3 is CASSLGPSPSYNEQFF. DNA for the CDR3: TGTGCCAGCAGCTTGGGTCCCAGCCCCTCCTACAATGAGCAGTTCTTC.

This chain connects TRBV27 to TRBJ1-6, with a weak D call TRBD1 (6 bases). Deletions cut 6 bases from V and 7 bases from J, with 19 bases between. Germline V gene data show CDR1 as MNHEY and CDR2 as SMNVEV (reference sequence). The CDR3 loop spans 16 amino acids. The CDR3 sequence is CASRDSALGQNSPLHF. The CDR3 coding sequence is TGTGCCAGCAGGGACAGTGCTCTAGGGCAAAATTCACCCCTCCACTTT.

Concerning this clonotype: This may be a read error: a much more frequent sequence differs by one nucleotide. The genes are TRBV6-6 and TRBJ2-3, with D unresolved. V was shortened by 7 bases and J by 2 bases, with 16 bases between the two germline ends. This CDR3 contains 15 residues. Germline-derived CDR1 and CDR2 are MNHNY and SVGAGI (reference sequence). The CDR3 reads CASTGRLRVTDTQYF. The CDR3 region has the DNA TGTGCCAGCACAGGACGGCTTAGGGTCACAGATACGCAGTATTTT.

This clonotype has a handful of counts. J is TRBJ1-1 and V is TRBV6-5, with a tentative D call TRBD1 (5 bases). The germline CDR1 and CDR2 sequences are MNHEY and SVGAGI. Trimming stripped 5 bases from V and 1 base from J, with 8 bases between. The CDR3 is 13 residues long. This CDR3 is CASSPGTNTEAFF. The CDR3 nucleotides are TGTGCCAGCAGTCCGGGGACGAACACTGAAGCTTTCTTT.

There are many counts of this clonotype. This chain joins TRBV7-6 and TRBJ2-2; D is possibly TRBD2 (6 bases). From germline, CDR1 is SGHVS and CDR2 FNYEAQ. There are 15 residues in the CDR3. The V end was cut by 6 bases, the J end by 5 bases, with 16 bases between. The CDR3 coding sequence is TGTGCCAGCAGTCCCGGGACTGGAGGGACCGGGGAGCTGTTTTTT. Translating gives CASSPGTGGTGELFF.

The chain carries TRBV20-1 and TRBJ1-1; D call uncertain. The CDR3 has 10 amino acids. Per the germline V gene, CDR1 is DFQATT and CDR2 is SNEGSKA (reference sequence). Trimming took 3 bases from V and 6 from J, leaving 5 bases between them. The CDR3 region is CSASRAEAFF. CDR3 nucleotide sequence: TGCAGTGCTAGTAGAGCTGAAGCTTTCTTT.